This entry describes one T cell receptor (beta chain). TCRdb's copy holds only in-frame clones and misses some; the assay was immunoSEQ multiplex PCR. Of 35,000 to 50,000 clones listed, roughly 83% were seen once; the top ten hold about 25%. The sample originates from a study of blood T cell repertoires in COVID-19. At the level of the study: From the United States, Italy and Spain came samples of acute and convalescent COVID-19.

The CDR3 runs to 16 residues. From germline, CDR1 is MNHEY and CDR2 SVGAGI. J gave up 6 bases and V 2 bases, and 10 bases lay outside the gene matches. The genes are TRBV6-5 and TRBJ1-5; 7 nucleotides match TRBD1. The clonotype originates from a human donor with acute or convalescent COVID-19. The donor label of this sample is uncertain. The sample was peripheral blood. This CDR3 reads CASSYPIDRAGQPQHF. Here the CDR3 DNA reads TGTGCCAGCAGTTACCCGATTGACAGGGCGGGTCAGCCCCAGCATTTT.